One and the same sample provided the 26 T cell receptor beta chains below, sequenced in a study of CD8+CD57+ T cells in acquired aplastic anemia. All patients picked for sequencing had shown, by flow cytometry, an expansion of CD8+CD57+ cells. Genomic DNA, the template, was used for profiling of the TCR beta VDJ and CDR3. TCRdb used MiXCR to reprocess the reads, holding one entry per CDR3 protein. The sample shows 150,000 to 200,000 distinct CDR3 sequences, 71% of them seen only once. Sequencing used sorted CD4+, CD8+, or CD8+CD57+ T cells (not recorded which) from PBMCs. The receptors were sampled from a human donor with aplastic anemia.

The V and J genes are TRBV10-3 and TRBJ2-5, with D unclear. The CDR3 is 14 residues long. Trimming removed 6 bases at V and 0 bases at J, with 11 bases between. Germline-derived CDR1 and CDR2 are ENHRY and SYGVKD. CDR3 sequence: CAISDDQYQETQYF. Here the CDR3 DNA reads TGTGCCATCAGCGATGACCAGTACCAAGAGACCCAGTACTTC.

This sequence joins TRBV29-1 and TRBJ2-7, with TRBD2 matching 8 bases. The CDR3 extends over 15 amino acids. Trimming cost V 4 bases and J 3 bases; bases outside gene matches: 11. Germline assignment: CDR1 SQVTM and CDR2 ANQGSEA. Written as DNA, the CDR3 is TGCAGCGTTGTCTTAGCGGGGAGAGAGCTCTACGAGCAGTACTTC. Protein product: CSVVLAGRELYEQYF.

CDR3 residues: CASSLELAAGDEQFF. In DNA, the CDR3 is TGCGCCAGCAGCTTGGAGTTAGCCGCTGGTGATGAGCAGTTCTTC. V usage is TRBV5-1 and J usage is TRBJ2-1, with D uncertain. Deletions cut 0 bases from V and 8 bases from J, with 15 bases between. CDR3 size: 15 residues. Germline V gene data show CDR1 as SGHRS and CDR2 as YFSETQ.

The chain links TRBV15 to TRBJ1-4; D is unresolved. Germline-derived CDR1 and CDR2 are LNHNV and YYDKDF (reference sequence). Trimming took off 5 bases at V and 4 bases at J, with 11 bases between the two ends. The CDR3 covers 14 residues. CDR3 DNA: TGTGCCACCAGCCCCCGACGGGGTAATGAAAAACTGTTTTTT. Its translation: CATSPRRGNEKLFF.

The CDR3, as DNA: TGTGCCAGCAGCTGGGGGGACCAAGAGACCCAGTACTTC. It yields the protein CASSWGDQETQYF. The gene calls are TRBV7-2 and TRBJ2-5; D is possibly TRBD2 (6 bases). This CDR3 comprises 13 residues. Per the germline V gene, CDR1 is SGHTA and CDR2 is FQGNSA. Trimming removed 4 bases from V and 0 bases from J, with 6 bases in between.

In DNA form, the CDR3 reads TGCAGCGTGGCCCCATCTAACTATGGCTACACCTTC. Amino acid sequence: CSVAPSNYGYTF. The chain has TRBV29-1 and TRBJ1-2; the D is unclear. The CDR3 runs to 12 residues. V lost 6 bases to trimming and J lost 0 bases, with 8 bases between them. CDR1 is SQVTM, CDR2 ANQGSEA, per germline. The whole variable domain, filled in from reference TRBV29-1 and TRBJ1-2, reads SAVISQKPSRDICQRGTSLTIQCQVDSQVTMMFWYRQQPGQSLTLIATANQGSEATYESGFVIDKFPISRPNLTFSTLTVSNMSPEDSSIYLCSVAPSNYGYTFGSGTRLTVV.

J is TRBJ2-5 and V is TRBV20-1; D may match TRBD1 or TRBD2 (6 bases each). Per the germline V gene, CDR1 is DFQATT and CDR2 is SNEGSKA (reference sequence). V lost 0 bases to trimming and J lost 3 bases, with 17 bases between them. The CDR3 covers 16 residues. CDR3 in DNA: TGCAGTGCTAGAGATTGGGGGGCGAGGTTAGAAGAGACCCAGTACTTC. It codes for CSARDWGARLEETQYF.

The V call is TRBV5-1, the J call TRBJ1-1, with 9 bases identical to TRBD1. The J segment lost 4 bases and the V segment lost 0 bases, leaving 4 bases of the junction unmatched. The germline V gene has CDR1 SGHRS and CDR2 YFSETQ. CDR3 size: 15 residues. The CDR3 protein is CASSLGTGAGTEAFF. DNA for the CDR3: TGCGCCAGCAGCTTGGGGACAGGGGCTGGCACTGAAGCTTTCTTT. Full variable domain (remainder filled in from reference TRBV5-1 and TRBJ1-1): KAGVTQTPRYLIKTRGQQVTLSCSPISGHRSVSWYQQTPGQGLQFLFEYFSETQRNKGNFPGRFSGRQFSNSRSEMNVSTLELGDSALYLCASSLGTGAGTEAFFGQGTRLTVV.

This sequence joins TRBV5-1 and TRBJ2-3; D is uncertain. This CDR3 contains 14 residues. The V gene lost 0 bases and the J gene lost 2 bases, with 7 bases spanning the gap. The V gene's germline CDR1 is SGHRS and CDR2 YFSETQ. DNA of the CDR3: TGCGCCAGCAGCTTGGGGCAAATCACAGATACGCAGTATTTT. Protein product: CASSLGQITDTQYF.

The rearrangement joins TRBV20-1 to TRBJ2-7, with 11 bases aligning to TRBD2. The CDR3 contains 13 residues. Per the germline V gene, CDR1 is DFQATT and CDR2 is SNEGSKA (reference sequence). The junction had 4 bases not matched to a gene; V was cut back by 6 bases and J by 3 bases. CDR3 sequence (DNA): TGCAGTGCAACTAGCGGGGGAATCTACGAGCAGTACTTC. Amino acid sequence: CSATSGGIYEQYF.

This chain joins TRBV29-1 and TRBJ2-7; 8 nucleotides line up with TRBD2. The length of the CDR3 is 12 residues. CDR1 and CDR2 from the germline V gene are SQVTM and ANQGSEA. CDR3 in DNA: TGCAGTGCCCCAGCGGGGGCCTACGAGCAGTACTTC. Translation gives CSAPAGAYEQYF.

By sample share, this clonotype is hyperexpanded (1% or more). An end of the junction does not agree with germline; a read error may underlie this. This rearrangement joins TRBV10-3 to TRBJ2-5, with 9 positions matching TRBD1. CDR3 length: 16 residues. Germline V gene lookup returns CDR1 ENHRY and CDR2 SYGVKD. CDR3 amino acids: CAISVGTGPNQEAQYF. In nucleotides, the CDR3 is TGTGCCATCAGTGTGGGGACAGGGCCGAACCAAGAGGCCCAGTACTTC.

J is TRBJ2-3 and V is TRBV10-3, with D possibly called TRBD1 or TRBD2 (5 bases each). Germline assignment: CDR1 ENHRY and CDR2 SYGVKD. The CDR3 runs 15 residues. The ends were cut back, 4 bases at V and 0 bases at J, with 11 bases in the middle. The DNA for the CDR3 is TGTGCCATCAGTGTCGGGGACCGAAGCACAGATACGCAGTATTTT. Translated, it gives CAISVGDRSTDTQYF.

The rearrangement links TRBV5-5 to TRBJ2-7; 14 nucleotides line up with TRBD2. Losses at the gene ends were 4 bases for V and 5 bases for J; bases not matched to a gene: 5. The CDR3 length is 15 residues. Germline V CDR1 and CDR2: SGHKS, YYEKEE (reference sequence). The CDR3 coding sequence is TGTGCCAGCAGCGAAAGACTAGCGGGGGGGGACGAGCAGTACTTC. This gives the protein CASSERLAGGDEQYF.

The chain joins TRBV2 to TRBJ2-2; D not resolved. CDR3 length equals 12 residues. Germline lookup yields CDR1 SNHLY and CDR2 FYNNEI. The V and J ends lost 10 bases and 1 base respectively, with 7 bases between them. CDR3 in amino acids: CATFRNTGELFF. CDR3 nucleotide sequence: TGTGCCACATTCAGGAACACCGGGGAGCTGTTTTTT.

In its sample, this clonotype was seen a few times. The chain uses TRBV29-1 and TRBJ2-7, with D possibly being TRBD1 (7 bases). The CDR3 is 14 amino acids. Between the trimmed V and J ends, which lost 1 base and 0 bases, there was a span of 10 bases. Germline V CDR1 and CDR2: SQVTM, ANQGSEA. This CDR3 reads CSVEGGDSSYEQYF. The CDR3 DNA follows: TGCAGCGTTGAAGGGGGGGACAGCTCCTACGAGCAGTACTTC.

V gene TRBV5-1 combines with J gene TRBJ2-7; possibly TRBD1 or TRBD2 for D (5 bases each). Germline V gives CDR1 SGHRS, CDR2 YFSETQ. Trimming pared 4 bases from V and 1 base from J, leaving 15 bases between. The CDR3 consists of 15 residues. The CDR3 DNA reads TGCGCCAGCAGCGTCAGTGGGGGAAAATCCTACGAGCAGTACTTC. It yields the protein CASSVSGGKSYEQYF.

This clonotype was recorded many times. J is TRBJ2-1 and V is TRBV7-2; D call uncertain. The CDR3 runs 16 residues. Trimming pared 1 base from V and 1 base from J, leaving 11 bases between. Germline V gene lookup returns CDR1 SGHTA and CDR2 FQGNSA. The CDR3 sequence: CASSLGIGISYNEQFF. CDR3 coding DNA: TGTGCCAGCAGCTTAGGAATAGGGATATCCTACAATGAGCAGTTCTTC.

The chain is built from TRBV2 and TRBJ1-3, with D unclear. The CDR3 runs 15 residues. V lost 4 bases, J lost 3 bases, and 13 bases lay in between. From germline, CDR1 is SNHLY and CDR2 FYNNEI. DNA of the CDR3: TGTGCCAGCAGTGTGGCGGAGTTTGGTGGAAACACCATATATTTT. This encodes CASSVAEFGGNTIYF.

This clonotype occurred once. The chain has TRBV5-6 and TRBJ2-7; D not certain. Trimming stripped 4 bases from V and 2 bases from J, with 13 bases between. This CDR3 is 14 amino acids long. Germline V gene lookup returns CDR1 SGHDT and CDR2 YYEEEE. The CDR3 loop reads CASSLNYTAYEQYF. The CDR3 region has the DNA TGTGCCAGCAGCCTAAACTACACGGCCTACGAGCAGTACTTC.

This sequence joins TRBV6-5 and TRBJ2-1, with TRBD1 identical over 7 bases. Germline V gene sequence: CDR1 MNHEY, CDR2 SVGAGI. J gave up 8 bases and V 6 bases, and 7 bases lay outside the gene matches. CDR3 length equals 13 residues. CDR3 region: CASSTYRGDEQFF. The CDR3 DNA sequence: TGTGCCAGCAGCACATACAGGGGTGATGAGCAGTTCTTC.

At least ten counts were recorded for this clonotype. The chain links TRBV6-2 or TRBV6-3 to TRBJ2-5, with D unclear. V was clipped by 0 bases and J by 2 bases, with 7 bases between them. CDR1 is MNHEY, CDR2 SVGEGT, per germline. CDR3 size: 14 residues. The CDR3 loop is CASSYSPEQETQYF. CDR3 sequence (DNA): TGTGCCAGCAGTTACTCCCCAGAGCAAGAGACCCAGTACTTC.

Points on this clonotype: A read error may explain this, as a much larger clone is one base away. The chain couples TRBV6-4 to TRBJ2-2; no clear D. CDR3 length: 12 amino acids. Trimming shortened V by 4 bases and J by 7 bases, and 7 bases separated the two germline ends. Germline assignment: CDR1 MRHNA and CDR2 SNTAGT. The CDR3 region is CASSGASGELFF. Written as DNA, the CDR3 is TGTGCCAGCAGTGGCGCTAGCGGGGAGCTGTTTTTT.

This clonotype was seen once. This chain links TRBV24-1 with TRBJ2-5; the D call may be TRBD1 or TRBD2 (5 bases each). Trimming left V 0 bases short and J 9 bases short, with 10 bases between. CDR1 is KGHDR and CDR2 is SFDVKD in the germline V gene. CDR3 size: 13 residues. The DNA of the CDR3 is TGTGCCACCAGTGATTTGAAGAGGGGACCCCAGTACTTC. The encoded protein is CATSDLKRGPQYF.

This clonotype was observed a handful of times. This chain links TRBV24-1 with TRBJ2-1; no firm D call. The germline V gene encodes CDR1 KGHDR and CDR2 SFDVKD. The CDR3 length is 16 residues. Trimming took 2 bases from V and 0 from J, leaving 10 bases between them. CDR3 protein: CATSDSSVSSYNEQFF. The CDR3 DNA sequence: TGTGCCACCAGTGATTCGAGCGTAAGCTCCTACAATGAGCAGTTCTTC.

The chain links TRBV6-4 to TRBJ1-2; no firm D call. CDR1 and CDR2 (germline): MRHNA, SNTAGT. The CDR3 extends over 13 amino acids. Trimming cost V 4 bases and J 7 bases, with 13 bases left between them. CDR3 in amino acids: CASSVGPETGYTF. The CDR3 DNA sequence: TGTGCCAGCAGTGTTGGGCCGGAGACTGGCTACACCTTC.